Below are 8 T cell receptor beta chains sequenced from a single sample in a study of Graves' ophthalmopathy and Graves' hyperthyroidism. From RNA, the CDR3 regions of TCR beta chains were amplified and sequenced. Second-round multiplex PCR followed a first-round RT-PCR using HTBI primers. MiXCR, run by TCRdb on the multiplex PCR reads, gives a single entry per CDR3 protein. The sample holds 200,000 to 250,000 distinct CDR3 sequences, 29% seen once. The specimen sequenced was peripheral blood. These receptors were collected from a man in his fifties with Graves' ophthalmopathy.

In its sample, this clonotype was seen many times. The V call is TRBV6-5, the J call TRBJ2-3, with D perhaps assigned TRBD1 or TRBD2 (5 bases each). V dropped 5 bases and J dropped 6 bases, with 21 bases sitting between them. The CDR3 length is 16 residues. Germline V gives CDR1 MNHEY, CDR2 SVGAGI. DNA of the CDR3: TGTGCCAGCAGTAGGGGTGAGGGGAGAGGGGTCGATACGCAGTATTTT. Encoded protein: CASSRGEGRGVDTQYF.

The rearrangement joins TRBV11-2 to TRBJ2-7, with D unresolved. V gave up 1 base and J gave up 1 base, with 11 bases separating them. The CDR3 consists of 15 residues. Germline values: CDR1 SGHAT, CDR2 FQNNGV. CDR3 protein: CASSLGPVWSYEQYF. CDR3 bases: TGTGCCAGCAGCTTAGGTCCAGTCTGGTCCTACGAGCAGTACTTC.

This clonotype was counted many times. The chain uses TRBV28 and TRBJ2-7; TRBD2 might be the D (5 bases). CDR3 length: 13 residues. Germline V gene lookup returns CDR1 MDHEN and CDR2 SYDVKM. Trimming removed 2 bases at V and 2 bases at J, with 7 bases between. This CDR3 is CASSLAGPYEQYF. The CDR3 nucleotides are TGTGCCAGCAGTTTAGCGGGCCCCTACGAGCAGTACTTC.

The chain carries TRBV12-3 or TRBV12-4 and TRBJ2-7; D remains unclear. Trimming shortened V by 3 bases and J by 4 bases, and 7 bases separated the two germline ends. CDR3 size: 12 residues. This CDR3 is CASSLFPYEQYF. The CDR3 nucleotides read TGTGCCAGCAGTTTGTTCCCGTACGAGCAGTACTTC.

The chain uses TRBV10-3 and TRBJ2-5; 11 nucleotides agree with TRBD2. The germline gives CDR1 ENHRY, CDR2 SYGVKD. V was clipped by 4 bases and J by 0 bases; unmatched bases: 1. The CDR3 is made up of 15 amino acids. CDR3 sequence (DNA): TGTGCCATCAGTGGGACTAGCGGGCACCAAGAGACCCAGTACTTC. It yields the protein CAISGTSGHQETQYF.

CDR3 sequence reads: CASSPSGRGTGELFF. The DNA of the CDR3 is TGCGCCAGCAGCCCTAGCGGGAGGGGCACCGGGGAGCTGTTTTTT. The gene calls are TRBV4-1 and TRBJ2-2; 12 bases align to TRBD2. Germline V gene lookup returns CDR1 MGHRA and CDR2 YSYEKL. The CDR3 length is 15 residues. After removal of 4 bases from V and 4 bases from J, the junction contained 1 base not matched to a gene.

The chain uses TRBV7-2 and TRBJ2-7; 9 positions agree with TRBD2. Germline loops: CDR1 SGHTA, CDR2 FQGNSA. Losses at the gene ends were 5 bases for V and 5 bases for J; bases not matched to a gene: 10. CDR3 size: 15 residues. The CDR3 is CASSLKAGGAHEQYF. CDR3 bases: TGTGCCAGCAGCCTTAAAGCGGGAGGTGCCCACGAGCAGTACTTC. Using reference TRBV7-2 and TRBJ2-7 for the parts outside the CDR3, the full variable domain is GAGVSQSPSNKVTEKGKDVELRCDPISGHTALYWYRQSLGQGLEFLIYFQGNSAPDKSGLPSDRFSAERTGGSVSTLTIQRTQQEDSAVYLCASSLKAGGAHEQYFGPGTRLTVT.

This clonotype was counted ten times or more. V is TRBV28 and J is TRBJ1-2; possible D gene TRBD1, 5 bases. With 7 bases removed from V and 2 bases from J, the gap between germline ends came to 17 bases. This CDR3 has 15 amino acids. The germline gives CDR1 MDHEN, CDR2 SYDVKM. CDR3 in amino acids: CASTPWDGSNYGYTF. CDR3 DNA sequence: TGTGCCAGCACGCCTTGGGACGGATCGAACTATGGCTACACCTTC.